This T cell receptor beta chain was sequenced for a study of blood T cells in healthy people across ages. With 3 bases clipped from V and 3 bases from J, the junction kept 6 bases outside the gene matches. Germline V gives CDR1 MGHDK, CDR2 SYGVNS. The CDR3 totals 15 residues. Combining a sample-barcoded 5' primer with a J-beta primer mix, a second PCR ran for 7 to 11 cycles. Every sample gave at least 2.5 million paired-end reads containing CDR3. A single record per CDR3 protein comes from TCRdb applying MiXCR to the 5' RACE reads. The sample lists about 780,000 distinct CDR3 sequences; more than 35% were seen once.

The chain carries TRBV25-1 and TRBJ2-7; 9 bases are shared with TRBD2. The sequence was collected from an elderly man in good health. The sample was blood. The CDR3 DNA is TGTGCCAGCAGTGAGTCCAGCGGGGGGATCTACGAGCAGTACTTC. Its translation is CASSESSGGIYEQYF.